This is a list of T cell receptor beta chains from one sample in a study of T cell responses to AZD1222 COVID-19 vaccine. TCRdb's table, derived via immunoSEQ multiplex PCR, lists solely in-frame clones and lacks some. The repertoire holds some 95,000 clones, 85% to 90% seen once, with 12% in the top ten. Sequences were derived from peripheral blood, sampled 28 days after the second AZD1222 dose. The receptor source for this set is an adult who received the AZD1222 COVID-19 vaccine. CDR3s include the opening cysteine and the closing phenylalanine or tryptophan. A clone size is listed for some rows: how often the clone was seen (once, few, many), or a class if it is expanded.

J: TRBJ2-7; V: TRBV11-2; size: .; CDR3: CASSPWALLTTYEQYF
J: TRBJ2-3; V: TRBV18; size: .; CDR3: CASSPLQQHTQYF
J: TRBJ2-7; V: TRBV7-2; size: once; CDR3: CASSFLQPLSYEQYF
J: TRBJ2-2; V: TRBV30; size: .; CDR3: CAWSVERGNTGELFF
J: TRBJ2-7; V: TRBV2; size: once; CDR3: CASSEAGGGYYEQYF
J: TRBJ1-6; V: TRBV5-6; size: .; CDR3: CASSSGQFNSPLHF
J: TRBJ1-3; V: TRBV5-1; size: .; CDR3: CASSLGGRVSSGNTIYF
J: TRBJ1-1; V: TRBV12-3/TRBV12-4; size: .; CDR3: CASSFGYGTEAFF
J: TRBJ2-1; V: TRBV29-1; size: .; CDR3: CSVSGGSYNEQFF
J: TRBJ1-2; V: TRBV6-1; size: .; CDR3: CASSALGTGGQSGGYTF
J: TRBJ2-5; V: TRBV7-3; size: .; CDR3: CASSETSGPQETQYF
J: TRBJ1-2; V: TRBV5-1; size: few; CDR3: CASSLTQGRGYTF
J: TRBJ2-3; V: TRBV5-1; size: .; CDR3: CASSWGDPSTDTQYF
J: TRBJ1-2; V: TRBV3-1/TRBV3-2; size: .; CDR3: CASSLSPLTQGPYGYTF
J: TRBJ1-1; V: TRBV5-4; size: once; CDR3: CASSLIRSNTEAFF
J: TRBJ1-4; V: TRBV28; size: .; CDR3: CASSPQGTGNEKLFF
J: TRBJ1-1; V: TRBV27; size: .; CDR3: CASSMGQHEAFF
J: TRBJ2-3; V: TRBV11-2; size: .; CDR3: CASSSFLTSGTDTQYF
J: TRBJ1-5; V: TRBV5-8; size: once; CDR3: CASSSYSNQPQHF
J: TRBJ2-7; V: TRBV7-8; size: once; CDR3: CASSLLAGGSEQYF
J: TRBJ1-3; V: TRBV2; size: .; CDR3: CASTENEGGTIYF
J: TRBJ1-2; V: TRBV18; size: once; CDR3: CASSPGQGNYGYTF
J: TRBJ1-2; V: TRBV11-2; size: .; CDR3: CASSLGGIGYTF
J: TRBJ2-1; V: TRBV20-1; size: once; CDR3: CSASIGGNEQFF
J: TRBJ2-2; V: TRBV19; size: .; CDR3: CASSIEAENTGELFF
J: TRBJ1-1; V: TRBV7-2; size: .; CDR3: CASGFYSTPPSEAFF